The next 5 T cell receptor beta chains were all read from a single sample in a study of T cell responses to AZD1222 COVID-19 vaccine. Data came from immunoSEQ multiplex PCR; TCRdb stores just in-frame clones and leaves some out. The table records some 150,000 clones, more than 90% of them present only once. Sample: peripheral blood, taken 28 days after the second AZD1222 dose. These receptor sequences come from an adult who received the AZD1222 COVID-19 vaccine.

The V and J genes are TRBV7-2 and TRBJ2-4; TRBD1 matches 8 bases. The CDR3 contains 18 residues. Losses at the gene ends were 2 bases for V and 1 base for J; bases not matched to a gene: 10. CDR1 and CDR2 (germline): SGHTA, FQGNSA. Written as DNA, the CDR3 is TGTGCCAGCAGCTTAAATTACCGCAGGGGGCTTGCCAAAAACATTCAGTACTTC. Translated, it gives CASSLNYRRGLAKNIQYF.

This sequence joins TRBV7-9 and TRBJ2-7, with a possible D match to TRBD1 (6 bases). The V end was cut by 1 base, the J end by 3 bases, with 13 bases between. Germline-derived CDR1 and CDR2 are SEHNR and FQNEAQ (reference sequence). The CDR3 loop spans 15 amino acids. The DNA of the CDR3 is TGTGCCAGCAGCTTAGGGGCCCAGGGGTACTACGAGCAGTACTTC. Translating gives CASSLGAQGYYEQYF.

CDR3 region: CASSQDIYETGGLSYEQYF. DNA for the CDR3: TGCGCCAGCAGCCAAGATATTTACGAAACAGGGGGCCTCTCCTACGAGCAGTACTTC. The rearrangement joins TRBV4-1 to TRBJ2-7, with 9 bases fitting TRBD1. This CDR3 comprises 19 residues. V was pared by 0 bases and J by 0 bases, with 12 bases of the junction left unmatched. Germline lookup yields CDR1 MGHRA and CDR2 YSYEKL.

The chain couples TRBV6-5 to TRBJ2-3; 9 bases agree with TRBD1. Germline CDR1 reads MNHEY; CDR2 reads SVGAGI. The CDR3 consists of 15 residues. J was trimmed by 6 bases and V by 7 bases; bases with no gene match: 11. CDR3 sequence reads: CASNPPGQGPDTQYF. The CDR3, as DNA: TGTGCCAGCAACCCGCCGGGACAGGGCCCCGATACGCAGTATTTT.

The chain joins TRBV2 to TRBJ1-1; perhaps TRBD1 as D (6 bases). Germline CDR1 is SNHLY and CDR2 is FYNNEI. V was cut by 8 bases and J by 1 base, with 17 bases left in between. This CDR3 region has 15 residues. Here the CDR3 DNA reads TGTGCCAGCCCGTTTTACAGGGAGGGGAACACTGAAGCTTTCTTT. Encoded protein: CASPFYREGNTEAFF.